These T cell receptor beta chains were read from a single sample in a study of siplizumab effects on memory and regulatory T cells. Method: immunoSEQ multiplex PCR; TCRdb's copy keeps in-frame clones and lacks some. The data contain about 100,000 clones, about 90% of them singletons. Material: Tregs sorted from blood. Source of these receptors: a human donor in good health. CDR3s include the opening cysteine and the closing phenylalanine or tryptophan. D genes are given only for firm matches. Some rows mark clone size as missing; the rest say once, few, many or name a class of expanded clone.

.,TRBJ2-1,TRBV7-2,once,TGTGCCAGCAGCTTAGCGGGGGCGGGAGTTTTCTCCTACAATGAGCAGTTCTTC,CASSLAGAGVFSYNEQFF
TRBD1,TRBJ1-4,TRBV19,.,TGTGCCAGTAGTATGCGGACAGGGTCGGTTGAAAAACTGTTTTTT,CASSMRTGSVEKLFF
.,TRBJ2-5,TRBV9,.,TGTGCCAGCAGCGCCCCCCCAGGGGAGGACCAAGAGACCCAGTACTTC,CASSAPPGEDQETQYF
TRBD1,TRBJ1-1,TRBV6-4,.,TGTGCCAGCAGTGAGGGGACAGGGGATTGGGTGAACACTGAAGCTTTCTTT,CASSEGTGDWVNTEAFF
TRBD1,TRBJ1-2,TRBV19,.,TGTGCCAGTAGTATGGTCGGACAGGAGAATGGCTACACCTTC,CASSMVGQENGYTF
TRBD1,TRBJ2-5,TRBV5-1,.,TGCGCCAGCAGCTCATCGGGACAGTCGGTCCAAGAGACCCAGTACTTC,CASSSSGQSVQETQYF
.,TRBJ2-1,TRBV5-1,.,TGCGCCAGCAGCTACCATTGGGGAAATGAGCAGTTCTTC,CASSYHWGNEQFF
.,TRBJ1-1,TRBV4-2,.,TGTGCCAGCAGCCAATCGGGGAAGGCAGGGGAAGCTGAAGCTTTCTTT,CASSQSGKAGEAEAFF
TRBD1,TRBJ2-3,TRBV5-1,once,TGCGCCAGCAGCCAGGGGGCCACAGATACGCAGTATTTT,CASSQGATDTQYF
.,TRBJ2-5,TRBV7-9,.,TGTGCCAGCCAGGGACCAAACCAAGAGACCCAGTACTTC,CASQGPNQETQYF
.,TRBJ2-1,TRBV25-1,.,TGTGCCAGGTACAGGCACCCACGGGGTTGTAATGAGCAGTTCTTC,CARYRHPRGCNEQFF
TRBD1,TRBJ1-3,TRBV18,.,TGTGCCAGCTCACCGACGGCCAGGGGGCTAAACACCATATATTTT,CASSPTARGLNTIYF
TRBD1,TRBJ2-7,TRBV6-6,.,TGTGCCAGCAGTCCTCCTCGACAGGGGGCGCGATACGAGCAGTACTTC,CASSPPRQGARYEQYF
.,TRBJ2-5,TRBV7-7,.,TGTGCTAGCAGCCGGGGACAAGGGTCTCAAGAGACCCAGTACTTC,CASSRGQGSQETQYF
.,TRBJ2-7,TRBV29-1,.,TGCAGACACTCGTTTTACGAGCAGTACTTC,CRHSFYEQYF
.,TRBJ1-5,TRBV6-1,.,TGTGCCAGCGGCAAGGGGCATCAGCCCCAGCATTTT,CASGKGHQPQHF
.,TRBJ1-2,TRBV6-1,.,TGTGCCAGCAGTTTGATTGGGAAGACATATGGCTACACCTTC,CASSLIGKTYGYTF
.,TRBJ1-1,TRBV7-9,.,TGTGCCAGCAGCACAGGGACACAGGAAAACACTGAAGCTTTCTTT,CASSTGTQENTEAFF
TRBD1,TRBJ1-5,TRBV5-4,.,TGTGCCAGCAGCGGGACAGGGGGCCATAGCAATCAGCCCCAGCATTTT,CASSGTGGHSNQPQHF
TRBD1,TRBJ1-1,TRBV19,.,TGTGCCAGTAGTGTACAGGGGTGGACTGAAGCTTTCTTT,CASSVQGWTEAFF